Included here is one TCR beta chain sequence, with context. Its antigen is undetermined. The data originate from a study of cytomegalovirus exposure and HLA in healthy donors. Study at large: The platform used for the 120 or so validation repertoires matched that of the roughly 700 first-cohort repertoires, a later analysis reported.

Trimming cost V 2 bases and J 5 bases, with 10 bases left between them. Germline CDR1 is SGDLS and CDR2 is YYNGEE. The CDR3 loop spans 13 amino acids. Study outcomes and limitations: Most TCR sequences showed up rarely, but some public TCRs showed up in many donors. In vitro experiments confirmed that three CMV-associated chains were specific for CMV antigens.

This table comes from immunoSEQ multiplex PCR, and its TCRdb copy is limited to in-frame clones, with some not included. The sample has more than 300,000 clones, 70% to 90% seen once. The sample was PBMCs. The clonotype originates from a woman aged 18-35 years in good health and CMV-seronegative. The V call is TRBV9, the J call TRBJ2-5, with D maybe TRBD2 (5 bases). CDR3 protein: CASSVGVLETQYF. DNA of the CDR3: TGTGCCAGCAGCGTCGGGGTTTTGGAGACCCAGTACTTC.